The rows below give T cell receptor beta chains drawn from one sample of a study of cytomegalovirus exposure and HLA in healthy donors. The protocol was immunoSEQ multiplex PCR, while the TCRdb copy is restricted to in-frame clones and leaves out a portion. The data contain 170,000 or so clones, about three quarters of them seen just once; the ten biggest clones take up over 3%. The sample was PBMCs. These receptors came from a woman in her forties or fifties in good health and CMV-seropositive. Both conserved end residues are part of each CDR3. The D gene is left open where the match is weak. Expanded clones are given a class, and other clones once, few, many or no size at all.

d_gene,j_gene,v_gene,abundance,CDR3aa,CDR3nt
.,TRBJ2-7,TRBV11-2,.,CASAALRVFDEQYF,TGTGCCAGCGCAGCTCTGAGGGTATTTGACGAGCAGTACTTC
TRBD2,TRBJ2-3,TRBV7-2,.,CASSPLPTSGTYTDTQYF,TGTGCCAGCAGTCCTTTACCCACTAGCGGTACCTACACAGATACGCAGTATTTT
.,TRBJ2-7,TRBV15,once,CAIFATGRSHEQYF,TGTGCCATATTTGCGACAGGGAGGTCGCACGAGCAGTACTTC
.,TRBJ2-6,TRBV2,.,CASRPLISGANGLTF,TGTGCCAGCAGGCCACTGATCTCTGGGGCCAACGGCCTGACTTTC
TRBD1,TRBJ1-2,TRBV28,.,CASSSPSGRGAYTF,TGTGCCAGCAGTTCCCCGTCGGGCAGGGGGGCCTACACCTTC
.,TRBJ1-2,TRBV9,.,CASSVSDTTNYGYTF,TGTGCCAGCAGCGTATCGGACACCACTAACTATGGCTACACCTTC
.,TRBJ1-4,TRBV6-5,.,CASSSQTEAGEKLFF,TGTGCCAGCAGTTCCCAGACGGAGGCCGGCGAAAAACTGTTTTTT
.,TRBJ1-6,TRBV2,once,CASSEVGGNSPLHF,TGTGCCAGCAGTGAAGTGGGGGGTAATTCACCCCTCCACTTT
.,TRBJ1-1,TRBV5-1,.,CASSLGHAGLNTEAFF,TGCGCCAGCAGCTTGGGACACGCGGGCTTGAACACTGAAGCTTTCTTT
.,TRBJ1-1,TRBV30,once,CAWSLSLLSVEAFF,TGTGCCTGGAGCCTCTCTCTGCTGTCGGTTGAAGCTTTCTTT
TRBD1,TRBJ2-7,TRBV7-2,.,CASSYRTGGYEQYF,TGTGCCAGCAGCTACCGGACAGGGGGCTACGAGCAGTACTTC
TRBD1,TRBJ2-7,TRBV2,.,CASNLGDSSSSYEQYF,TGTGCCAGCAACCTTGGGGACAGCTCTAGCTCCTACGAGCAGTACTTC
TRBD1,TRBJ2-2,TRBV28,once,CASSLLGQGTGELFF,TGTGCCAGCAGTCTTCTAGGACAGGGGACCGGGGAGCTGTTTTTT
.,TRBJ2-2,TRBV9,.,CASSVGGTGELFF,TGTGCCAGCAGCGTAGGAGGGACCGGGGAGCTGTTTTTT
.,TRBJ2-1,TRBV15,.,CATSRDTASPGKEQFF,TGTGCCACCAGCAGAGATACGGCTAGTCCGGGTAAGGAGCAGTTCTTC
TRBD2,TRBJ2-1,TRBV7-6,.,CASSFGRGALGEQFF,TGTGCCAGCAGCTTTGGGCGGGGGGCCCTCGGTGAGCAGTTCTTC
.,TRBJ1-2,TRBV9,.,CASSAQTNYGYTF,TGTGCCAGCAGCGCACAGACTAACTATGGCTACACCTTC
TRBD1,TRBJ1-4,TRBV27,.,CASSSSRDREGNEKLFF,TGTGCCAGCAGTTCGTCCCGGGACAGGGAAGGAAATGAAAAACTGTTTTTT
.,TRBJ2-1,TRBV10-3,few,CAISESADRGYNEQFF,TGTGCCATCAGTGAGTCGGCAGACCGGGGATATAATGAGCAGTTCTTC
TRBD1,TRBJ1-6,TRBV2,few,CASITGRGYSPLHF,TGTGCCAGCATTACGGGCAGGGGGTATTCACCCCTCCACTTT
TRBD2,TRBJ2-2,TRBV2,.,CASSPGTSIAGELFF,TGTGCCAGCAGTCCCGGGACTAGTATTGCCGGGGAGCTGTTTTTT
.,TRBJ2-7,TRBV21-1,once,CASSRTSGRVYEQYF,TGTGCCAGCAGCCGGACTAGCGGGAGGGTCTACGAGCAGTACTTC
.,TRBJ1-1,TRBV2,.,CASYEPDGTEAFF,TGTGCCAGCTACGAACCCGACGGGACTGAAGCTTTCTTT
TRBD2,TRBJ2-2,TRBV7-2,.,CASSLSPAGGPGTGELFF,TGTGCCAGCAGCTTATCCCCAGCGGGGGGGCCGGGCACCGGGGAGCTGTTTTTT
.,TRBJ2-2,TRBV6-5,.,CASSYGQMNTGELFF,TGTGCCAGCAGTTACGGGCAGATGAACACCGGGGAGCTGTTTTTT
.,TRBJ1-5,TRBV7-6,medium-sized,CASSLGTDSNQPQHF,TGTGCCAGCAGCTTAGGGACAGATAGCAATCAGCCCCAGCATTTT
.,TRBJ2-2,TRBV7-6,.,CASSLVSRGGTGELFF,TGTGCCAGCAGCTTAGTCAGCAGGGGAGGGACCGGGGAGCTGTTTTTT
TRBD1,TRBJ1-2,TRBV5-6,few,CASSLGDRGNYGYTF,TGTGCCAGCAGCTTGGGGGACAGGGGTAACTATGGCTACACCTTC
TRBD1,TRBJ1-1,TRBV28,.,CASSFQDRGTEAFF,TGTGCCAGCAGTTTTCAGGACAGGGGGACTGAAGCTTTCTTT
TRBD2,TRBJ2-5,TRBV11-1,.,CASSYAWTSPETQYF,TGTGCCAGCAGCTACGCGTGGACTAGTCCGGAGACCCAGTACTTC
.,TRBJ2-7,TRBV5-4,.,CASSLERQTYEQYF,TGTGCCAGCAGCTTGGAGAGGCAAACCTACGAGCAGTACTTC
TRBD2,TRBJ2-2,TRBV7-2,.,CASSNQRGAGELFF,TGTGCCAGCAGCAACCAGCGGGGGGCCGGGGAGCTGTTTTTT
TRBD2,TRBJ2-5,TRBV5-1,.,CASPLGRGLAGESMETQYF,TGCGCCAGTCCACTGGGGAGGGGACTAGCGGGAGAAAGTATGGAGACCCAGTACTTC
.,TRBJ2-1,TRBV4-2,.,CASSQDGESYNEQFF,TGTGCCAGCAGCCAAGATGGGGAGTCATACAATGAGCAGTTCTTC
TRBD1,TRBJ1-2,TRBV7-9,.,CASSLATGLYGYTF,TGTGCCAGCAGCTTAGCGACAGGGCTCTATGGCTACACCTTC
TRBD2,TRBJ2-7,TRBV4-2,.,CASSQGLADPISYEQYF,TGTGCCAGCAGCCAAGGGCTAGCGGACCCAATTTCCTACGAGCAGTACTTC
TRBD2,TRBJ2-1,TRBV6-5,.,CASIGLGGVQFF,TGTGCCAGCATCGGACTTGGGGGGGTGCAGTTCTTC
TRBD1,TRBJ2-2,TRBV7-3,.,CASSLWGTGFAGELFF,TGTGCCAGCAGCTTATGGGGGACAGGGTTTGCCGGGGAGCTGTTTTTT
TRBD1,TRBJ1-2,TRBV19,.,CASSNRGTGKDYGYTF,TGTGCCAGTAGTAACCGGGGGACAGGGAAGGACTATGGCTACACCTTC
TRBD1,TRBJ1-5,TRBV10-3,.,CAISESKGASHLSNQPQHF,TGTGCCATCAGTGAGTCGAAGGGGGCTTCACACCTTAGCAATCAGCCCCAGCATTTT
.,TRBJ1-2,TRBV27,.,CASSTRSAGLNWYGYTF,TGTGCCAGCAGTACCCGATCCGCGGGACTCAATTGGTATGGCTACACCTTC
TRBD1,TRBJ1-2,TRBV2,few,CASRGQIYGYTF,TGTGCCAGCAGGGGACAGATTTATGGCTACACCTTC
TRBD2,TRBJ2-7,TRBV2,.,CASSDSGGAYEQYF,TGTGCCAGCAGTGACAGCGGGGGGGCCTACGAGCAGTACTTC
TRBD2,TRBJ2-2,TRBV19,.,CASTPGLAGFTSNTGELFF,TGTGCCAGTACCCCCGGACTAGCGGGATTCACCTCGAACACCGGGGAGCTGTTTTTT
TRBD1,TRBJ1-3,TRBV11-3,.,CASNHRGSGNTIYF,TGTGCCAGCAATCACAGGGGGTCTGGAAACACCATATATTTT
TRBD2,TRBJ2-2,TRBV5-1,few,CASTRQGLAGEGRAAELFF,TGCGCCAGCACCAGACAAGGACTAGCGGGAGAGGGGCGCGCCGCGGAGCTGTTTTTT
TRBD1,TRBJ2-5,TRBV11-2,.,CASSSLRSRGRRETQYF,TGTGCCAGCAGCTCCCTACGGAGCAGGGGGCGACGAGAGACCCAGTACTTC
TRBD1,TRBJ2-7,TRBV29-1,.,CSVETGDEQYF,TGCAGCGTTGAAACAGGGGACGAGCAGTACTTC
.,TRBJ2-1,TRBV29-1,.,CSGRESPYNEQFF,TGCAGCGGCCGGGAGAGCCCCTACAATGAGCAGTTCTTC
.,TRBJ1-5,TRBV5-6,.,CASSVKGENQPQHF,TGTGCCAGCAGCGTCAAGGGGGAGAATCAGCCCCAGCATTTT
.,TRBJ2-5,TRBV5-8,few,CASSFGLAETQYF,TGTGCCAGCAGCTTTGGGCTAGCCGAGACCCAGTACTTC
.,TRBJ2-3,TRBV30,few,CARRGGRADTQYF,TGTGCCCGGAGGGGGGGTAGGGCAGATACGCAGTATTTT
.,TRBJ1-1,TRBV15,.,CATSGYRDGGAFF,TGTGCCACCAGCGGGTACAGGGACGGGGGGGCTTTCTTT